The rows below give T cell receptor beta chains drawn from one sample of a study of cytomegalovirus exposure and HLA in healthy donors. Assay: immunoSEQ multiplex PCR; the TCRdb copy retains only in-frame clones and omits some. This table has 160,000 or so clones, roughly 80% appearing once. Sequencing used PBMCs. The receptor source for this set is a man younger than 45 in good health and CMV-seronegative. CDR3s include the opening cysteine and the closing phenylalanine or tryptophan. The D gene is left open where the match is weak. Size is stated for part of the rows, as once, few or many counts, or as a class when the clone is expanded.

abundance	j_gene	len	d_gene	v_gene	CDR3nt	CDR3aa
NA	TRBJ2-2	15	NA	TRBV19	TGTGCCACCCTGGTTGGGGGGATAGGCACCGGGGAGCTGTTTTTT	CATLVGGIGTGELFF
NA	TRBJ1-1	12	NA	TRBV19	TGTGCCAGTAAAATGGGCAACACTGAAGCTTTCTTT	CASKMGNTEAFF
few	TRBJ1-1	16	TRBD1	TRBV10-3	TGTGCCATCAGTGAGTCGGGCAGGGGGCGAGGTATGGAAGCTTTCTTT	CAISESGRGRGMEAFF
NA	TRBJ2-5	16	TRBD2	TRBV13	TGTGCCAGCAGCTTACGGCTAGCGGGGGACCAAGAGACCCAGTACTTC	CASSLRLAGDQETQYF
NA	TRBJ2-1	14	NA	TRBV6-5	TGTGCCAGCAGCGCGGGACAGTTTTACAATGAGCAGTTCTTC	CASSAGQFYNEQFF
NA	TRBJ1-1	16	TRBD1	TRBV27	TGTGCCAGCAGTGGGGACAGGGGAGGTCCGAACACTGAAGCTTTCTTT	CASSGDRGGPNTEAFF
NA	TRBJ2-2	17	TRBD1	TRBV7-2	TGTGCCAGCAGCTTAGGGGCGACAGGGCTAGGGGCCGGGGAGCTGTTTTTT	CASSLGATGLGAGELFF
few	TRBJ1-4	14	NA	TRBV4-2	TGTGCCAGCAGCCAAGATTTCCTTAATGAAAAACTGTTTTTT	CASSQDFLNEKLFF
NA	TRBJ1-2	16	TRBD1	TRBV4-3	TGCGCCAGCAGCCATCCAGACAGGGGGCGTAACTATGGCTACACCTTC	CASSHPDRGRNYGYTF
few	TRBJ1-2	13	NA	TRBV7-2	TGTGCCAGCAGCCCCAGGGGAAACTATGGCTACACCTTC	CASSPRGNYGYTF
NA	TRBJ2-3	16	NA	TRBV27	TGTGCCAGCAGTTTAGGGGGGGGGCCTAGCACAGATACGCAGTATTTT	CASSLGGGPSTDTQYF
NA	TRBJ2-1	14	TRBD1	TRBV18	TGTGCCAGCTCACCAGAGGACAGGTGGGGTGAGCAGTTCTTC	CASSPEDRWGEQFF
NA	TRBJ1-2	13	NA	TRBV7-3	TGTGCCAGCAGCTTACGAAAGGGGGATGGCTACACCTTC	CASSLRKGDGYTF
NA	TRBJ2-7	14	TRBD2	TRBV7-9	TGTGCCAGCAGACGGAGTAGCGGGAGCTCCGAGCAGTACTTC	CASRRSSGSSEQYF
NA	TRBJ2-3	13	NA	TRBV4-1	TGCGCCAGCAGCCAAATCAATGGCGATACGCAGTATTTT	CASSQINGDTQYF
NA	TRBJ2-3	11	NA	TRBV27	TGTGCCAGTCGTCGGACAGATACGCAGTATTTT	CASRRTDTQYF
NA	TRBJ2-1	13	NA	TRBV5-1	TGCGCCAGCAGCTTTGGGGGCTTTACTGAGCAGTTCTTC	CASSFGGFTEQFF
once	TRBJ1-2	12	TRBD1	TRBV9	TGTGCCAGCAGCCGACAGGGATACGGCTACACCTTC	CASSRQGYGYTF
NA	TRBJ2-7	15	NA	TRBV27	TGTGCCAGCAGTTTCGGGTTCGGAAACCTTGACGAGCAGTACTTC	CASSFGFGNLDEQYF
NA	TRBJ2-3	14	NA	TRBV7-9	TGTGCCACCTCCCCAGGGGCGGCCACAGATACGCAGTATTTT	CATSPGAATDTQYF
NA	TRBJ2-7	12	TRBD2	TRBV27	TGTGCCAGCGGGGAGGGAGTGTACGAGCAGTACTTC	CASGEGVYEQYF
NA	TRBJ1-5	14	TRBD1	TRBV27	TGTGCCAGCAGTCCGACAGGGGGCCATCAGCCCCAGCATTTT	CASSPTGGHQPQHF
NA	TRBJ2-3	15	NA	TRBV25-1	TGTGCCAGCAGTGAATACGGCAGGGAAATTGATACGCAGTATTTT	CASSEYGREIDTQYF
NA	TRBJ1-1	13	TRBD1	TRBV7-9	TGTGCCAGCAGCTCCGGCCCCCGGGACAGGAGTTTCTTT	CASSSGPRDRSFF
NA	TRBJ1-1	15	NA	TRBV4-3	TGCGCCAGCAGCCAAGATGAGGCAGCTAACACTGAAGCTTTCTTT	CASSQDEAANTEAFF
NA	TRBJ1-1	16	NA	TRBV6-4	TGTGCCAGCAGACCTCTATCAACAGGCATGAACACTGAAGCTTTCTTT	CASRPLSTGMNTEAFF
NA	TRBJ1-1	15	TRBD1	TRBV15	TGTGCCACCAGCCCCGGACAGGCGGGAAGGACTGAAGCTTTCTTT	CATSPGQAGRTEAFF
NA	TRBJ2-2	14	NA	TRBV7-9	TGTGCCAGCAGCCCCGGGGGTAGCGCCGGGGAGCTGTTTTTT	CASSPGGSAGELFF
NA	TRBJ2-7	13	TRBD2	TRBV28	TGTGCCAGCAGTGCGGGACTAGCCTACGAGCAGTACTTC	CASSAGLAYEQYF
NA	TRBJ1-6	15	TRBD1	TRBV30	TGTACCTGGAGTGAAGGGACAGGGGCGAATTCACCCCTCCACTTT	CTWSEGTGANSPLHF
NA	TRBJ1-5	14	NA	TRBV2	TGTGCCAGCAGGTACTCTTATAGCAATCAGCCCCAGCATTTT	CASRYSYSNQPQHF
once	TRBJ2-5	15	NA	TRBV28	TGTGCCAGCAGTTTAATAAACAGGGAACAAGAGACCCAGTACTTC	CASSLINREQETQYF
NA	TRBJ2-7	15	TRBD1	TRBV5-1	TGCGCCAGCAGCATATACAGGGGCTCTGACTACGAGCAGTACTTC	CASSIYRGSDYEQYF
NA	TRBJ2-7	12	NA	TRBV7-9	TGTGCCAGCAGACCACAGGGTGACGAGCAGTACTTC	CASRPQGDEQYF
NA	TRBJ2-5	15	NA	TRBV9	TGTGCCAGCAGCGTTCACGGGACAACCCAAGAGACCCAGTACTTC	CASSVHGTTQETQYF
NA	TRBJ2-7	15	NA	TRBV28	TGTGCCAGCAGTTCCAACCTCGGGGTTACCTACGAGCAGTACTTC	CASSSNLGVTYEQYF
NA	TRBJ1-2	15	TRBD1	TRBV4-1	TGCGCCAGCAGCCAACCCCGACAGGGGAGGACTGGCTACACCTTC	CASSQPRQGRTGYTF
NA	TRBJ2-6	18	TRBD2	TRBV7-9	TGTGCCAGCAGCTCGGGACTAGCGGGGCTCTCTGGGGCCAACGTCCTGACTTTC	CASSSGLAGLSGANVLTF
few	TRBJ2-2	14	TRBD2	TRBV4-3	TGCGCCAGCAGCCAAGTAGCGGGAACCGGGGAGCTGTTTTTT	CASSQVAGTGELFF
NA	TRBJ1-2	14	TRBD1	TRBV5-4	TGTGCCAGCAGCTTCTTGGACAGGGCCTATGGCTACACCTTC	CASSFLDRAYGYTF
NA	TRBJ2-7	14	TRBD1	TRBV7-9	TGTGCCAGCAGCCCACGGACAGGGTGGGACGAGCAGTACTTC	CASSPRTGWDEQYF
NA	TRBJ1-2	14	NA	TRBV10-3	TGTGCCATCAGTGGGCTCAGGGTAGGCTATGGCTACACCTTC	CAISGLRVGYGYTF
NA	TRBJ1-6	15	TRBD1	TRBV6-5	TGTGCCAGCAGTTACGTCGGGACAGCCGGGTCACCCCTCCACTTT	CASSYVGTAGSPLHF
NA	TRBJ1-5	16	NA	TRBV4-3	TGCGCCAGCAGCCAAGTAATCGGGGTTAGCAATCAGCCCCAGCATTTT	CASSQVIGVSNQPQHF
NA	TRBJ1-2	13	NA	TRBV28	TGTGCCAGCAGTTTACAGGGCCCAACTAGCTACACCTTC	CASSLQGPTSYTF
NA	TRBJ2-5	16	NA	TRBV15	TGTGCCACCAGCAGTCCGGAGGAATATCCCCTAGAGACCCAGTACTTC	CATSSPEEYPLETQYF
NA	TRBJ2-2	12	NA	TRBV25-1	TGTGCCAGCAGTGATATCCTGGGGGAGCTGTTTTTT	CASSDILGELFF
NA	TRBJ2-1	15	NA	TRBV28	TGTGCCAGCAGTTTATTACAGGACAACTACAATGAGCAGTTCTTC	CASSLLQDNYNEQFF
NA	TRBJ1-1	14	NA	TRBV30	TGTGCCTCTTGGACAGCCCTAATGAACACTGAAGCTTTCTTT	CASWTALMNTEAFF
NA	TRBJ1-6	17	TRBD1	TRBV5-1	TGCGCCAGCAGCTTGGCCGATAGGGGGCCTCATAATTCACCCCTCCACTTT	CASSLADRGPHNSPLHF
NA	TRBJ1-1	14	NA	TRBV5-1	TGCGCCAGCAGCTTGAAGGGAGTCAACACTGAAGCTTTCTTT	CASSLKGVNTEAFF
NA	TRBJ2-6	15	NA	TRBV6-1	TGTGCCAGCAGCCAACACAGCTCTGGGGCCAACGTCCTGACTTTC	CASSQHSSGANVLTF
NA	TRBJ2-7	13	NA	TRBV30	TGTGCCTGGACCCCTGGGGCAGACTACGAGCAGTACTTC	CAWTPGADYEQYF
NA	TRBJ1-1	12	NA	TRBV29-1	TGCAGCGTCGTACCGGGGGGCACTGAAGCTTTCTTT	CSVVPGGTEAFF
NA	TRBJ2-7	14	TRBD1	TRBV6-1	TGTGCCAGCACAAGGGACAGGGGACCCTACGAGCAGTACTTC	CASTRDRGPYEQYF
NA	TRBJ2-7	14	NA	TRBV5-1	TGCGCCAGCAGCGTGACAGGTCCCACCTACGAGCAGTACTTC	CASSVTGPTYEQYF